What follows is one T cell receptor (beta chain) and its context. What it binds is unknown. This record belongs to a study of regulatory and conventional T cells in RAG deficiency. Findings of the study overall: Shannon entropy fell and Simpson indices rose in RAG-deficient patients. Patient subsets had shorter CDR3s; Omenn Treg-Tconv overlap exceeded 80%.

Genomic DNA came from blood conventional CD4+ T cells gated CD25-low CD127-high. Data came from immunoSEQ multiplex PCR; TCRdb stores just in-frame clones and leaves some out. The table records approximately 30,000 clones, approximately 96% of them present only once. Germline V gene lookup returns CDR1 MNHEY and CDR2 SMNVEV (reference sequence). The CDR3 totals 16 residues. Trimming cost V 0 bases and J 3 bases, with 15 bases left between them. The sample also formed part of further work on regulatory T cells. That source reports: The primer mix had 52 TRBV and 13 TRBJ primers. In patients, unique TRB V-J pairs were restricted and V/J usage skewed, especially in Tregs.

The rearrangement uses TRBV27 and TRBJ2-7, with D tentatively TRBD2 (6 bases). Sequencing input: CD25- CD4+ T cells sorted from blood. The sequence was collected from a human donor in good health. CDR3 residues: CASSLSVVRDSYEQYF. The CDR3 DNA follows: TGTGCCAGCAGTTTATCCGTAGTGCGGGATAGCTACGAGCAGTACTTC.